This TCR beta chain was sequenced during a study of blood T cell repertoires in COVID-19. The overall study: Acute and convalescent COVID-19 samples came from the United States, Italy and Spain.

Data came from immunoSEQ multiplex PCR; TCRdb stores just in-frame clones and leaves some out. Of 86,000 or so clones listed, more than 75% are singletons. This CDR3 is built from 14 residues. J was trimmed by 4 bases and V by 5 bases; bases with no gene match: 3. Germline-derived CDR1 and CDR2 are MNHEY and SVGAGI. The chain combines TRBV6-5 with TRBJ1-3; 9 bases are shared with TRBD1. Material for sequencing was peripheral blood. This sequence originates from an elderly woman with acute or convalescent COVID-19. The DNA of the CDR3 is TGTGCCAGCAGTCCGGGACAGGGCGGAAACACCATATATTTT. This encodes CASSPGQGGNTIYF.